These 28 T cell receptor beta chains share one sample of origin, sequenced in a study of neoadjuvant nivolumab and ipilimumab in lung cancer. Generated by immunoSEQ multiplex PCR, the TCRdb table keeps only in-frame clones and is missing some. The sample consists of 15,000 to 20,000 clones, 76% of them appearing once. This specimen was tumor tissue, taken after neoadjuvant nivolumab, alone or with ipilimumab, at or shortly before surgery. The source of these receptors is an adult with non-small cell lung cancer.

As to this clone: Sequence at one end of the junction differs from germline and may be a read error. V gene TRBV7-9 combines with J gene TRBJ1-6; no clear D gene. Germline V lookup: CDR1 SEHNR, CDR2 FQNEAQ (reference sequence). The CDR3 length is 13 residues. The CDR3 loop reads CASTLAPNSPLHF. Here the CDR3 DNA reads TGTGCCAGCACCTTAGCCCCTAATTCACCCCTCCACTTT. Full variable domain (outside the CDR3, taken from reference TRBV7-9 and TRBJ1-6): DTGVSQNPRHKITKRGQNVTFRCDPISEHNRLYWYRQTLGQGPEFLTYFQNEAQLEKSRLLSDRFSAERPKGSFSTLEIQRTEQGDSAMYLCASTLAPNSPLHFGNGTRLTVT.

The J gene is TRBJ1-2, the V gene TRBV5-4; D might be TRBD1 (6 bases). Trimming shortened V by 0 bases and J by 8 bases, and 14 bases separated the two germline ends. Germline V gives CDR1 SGHNT, CDR2 YYREEE (reference sequence). This CDR3 is built from 14 residues. The CDR3 nucleotides read TGTGCCAGCAGCTTGGGCCAGGGGACCGGGGGCTACACCTTC. Protein: CASSLGQGTGGYTF.

The chain couples TRBV6-6 to TRBJ2-7; D call uncertain. Trimming pared 4 bases from V and 0 bases from J, leaving 10 bases between. Germline-derived CDR1 and CDR2 are MNHNY and SVGAGI (reference sequence). This CDR3 has 14 amino acids. The CDR3 loop reads CASSSYTSSYEQYF. CDR3 bases: TGTGCCAGCAGTTCTTACACGAGCTCCTACGAGCAGTACTTC.

This sequence joins TRBV18 and TRBJ2-5, with D unclear. V lost 5 bases to trimming and J lost 5 bases, with 9 bases between them. This CDR3 has 12 residues. CDR1 is KGHSH and CDR2 is LQKENI in the germline V gene. CDR3 in amino acids: CASSGISETQYF. The CDR3 nucleotides read TGTGCCAGCTCAGGGATTTCTGAGACCCAGTACTTC.

This clone was recorded once. The chain carries TRBV6-1 and TRBJ1-4; D unclear. V lost 2 bases to trimming and J lost 0 bases, with 13 bases between them. This CDR3 is 17 amino acids long. Germline V CDR1 and CDR2: MNHNS, SASEGT. The CDR3 loop is CASSEPPQAATNEKLFF. The CDR3 DNA reads TGTGCCAGCAGTGAACCCCCGCAAGCCGCAACTAATGAAAAACTGTTTTTT.

J is TRBJ1-2 and V is TRBV7-2; D gene unclear. Germline V gives CDR1 SGHTA, CDR2 FQGNSA. This CDR3 comprises 15 residues. Trimming pared 1 base from V and 0 bases from J, leaving 9 bases between. For the CDR3, the DNA is TGTGCCAGCAGCTTAGATATAAAGCCTAACTATGGCTACACCTTC. Its protein product is CASSLDIKPNYGYTF.

The chain has TRBV4-2 and TRBJ1-4; 7 bases are shared with TRBD1. CDR3 length: 16 amino acids. V trimming: 4 bases; J trimming: 7 bases; junction bases outside the gene matches: 12. Germline CDR1 and CDR2: LGHNA and YNFKEQ. CDR3 DNA: TGTGCCAGCAGCCCACCATGGGGGCAGGGGGGTGAAAAACTGTTTTTT. The encoded protein is CASSPPWGQGGEKLFF.

The chain employs TRBV4-1 and TRBJ1-6; D might be TRBD1 (5 bases). V gave up 1 base and J gave up 9 bases, with 16 bases separating them. The CDR3 has 16 amino acids. Per germline, CDR1 MGHRA and CDR2 YSYEKL. The CDR3 loop is CASSQVLMVGGSPLHF. As DNA, the CDR3 is TGCGCCAGCAGCCAAGTTCTTATGGTTGGGGGTTCACCCCTCCACTTT.

This clone has a single count. This sequence joins TRBV7-8 and TRBJ2-5; the D is unclear. Trimming took off 4 bases at V and 2 bases at J, with 20 bases between the two ends. This CDR3 is built from 17 residues. Germline values: CDR1 SGHVS, CDR2 FQNEAQ. CDR3 region: CASSSRMSTHPQETQYF. In nucleotides, the CDR3 is TGTGCCAGCAGCTCAAGGATGAGTACGCATCCACAAGAGACCCAGTACTTC.

The CDR3 here is CASSTLQGRSIHEQYF. The CDR3 DNA reads as TGTGCCAGCAGCACCTTACAGGGTCGATCGATCCACGAGCAGTACTTC. V usage is TRBV13 and J usage is TRBJ2-7, with D possibly matching TRBD1 (6 bases). The CDR3 length is 16 residues. V dropped 5 bases and J dropped 5 bases, with 22 bases sitting between them. CDR1 and CDR2 from the germline V gene are PRHDT and FYEKMQ (reference sequence).

V gene TRBV29-1 combines with J gene TRBJ2-1, with 11 bases that match TRBD2. The germline V gene has CDR1 SQVTM and CDR2 ANQGSEA. Trimming removed 4 bases from V and 6 bases from J; junction bases left unmatched: 5. The CDR3 extends over 14 amino acids. CDR3 region: CSVGGSGGANEQFF. In DNA, the CDR3 is TGCAGCGTTGGAGGTAGCGGGGGGGCCAATGAGCAGTTCTTC.

The chain is built from TRBV10-2 and TRBJ1-1, with D unresolved. The V gene's germline CDR1 is WSHSY and CDR2 SAAADI. The CDR3 has 12 amino acids. Trimming took off 6 bases at V and 4 bases at J, with 9 bases between the two ends. CDR3 coding DNA: TGCGCCAGCAGCGGACCGGGCACTGAAGCTTTCTTT. Translation: CASSGPGTEAFF.

This chain links TRBV6-5 with TRBJ1-3; 7 bases agree with TRBD1. Germline-derived CDR1 and CDR2 are MNHEY and SVGAGI. The CDR3 is 15 amino acids. Germline trimming cut 2 bases from V and 2 bases from J; bases unmatched to any gene: 3. CDR3 amino acids: CASSYHQGAGNTIYF. In DNA, the CDR3 is TGTGCCAGCAGTTACCATCAGGGGGCTGGAAACACCATATATTTT.

The chain has TRBV6-1 and TRBJ1-1, with TRBD1 identical over 10 bases. The CDR3 length is 18 residues. After removal of 1 base from V and 4 bases from J, the junction contained 12 bases not matched to a gene. Germline CDR1 is MNHNS and CDR2 is SASEGT. The CDR3: CASSEVMMWTGGGTEAFF. CDR3 in DNA: TGTGCCAGCAGTGAAGTGATGATGTGGACAGGGGGTGGCACTGAAGCTTTCTTT.

V usage is TRBV9 and J usage is TRBJ2-6; the match to TRBD2 covers 7 bases. V shed 0 bases and J 0 bases; nucleotides not matched to a gene: 6. The CDR3 loop spans 18 amino acids. Germline CDR1 and CDR2: SGDLS and YYNGEE. The CDR3 protein is CASSVEAGRVSGANVLTF. DNA for the CDR3: TGTGCCAGCAGCGTAGAAGCGGGGAGAGTCTCTGGGGCCAACGTCCTGACTTTC.

This chain uses TRBV11-2 with TRBJ2-1; TRBD2 might be the D (5 bases). The CDR3 contains 13 residues. CDR1 and CDR2 (germline): SGHAT, FQNNGV. With 5 bases removed from V and 5 bases from J, the gap between germline ends came to 10 bases. In DNA, the CDR3 is TGTGCCAGCAGCGTGCCTAGCCACAATGAGCAGTTCTTC. It translates to CASSVPSHNEQFF.

This clone appeared once. The chain has TRBV6-5 and TRBJ1-1, with a tentative D call TRBD1 (5 bases). The CDR3 is made up of 15 amino acids. From germline, CDR1 is MNHEY and CDR2 SVGAGI. Trimming stripped 6 bases from V and 2 bases from J, with 16 bases between. The CDR3 DNA reads TGTGCCAGCAGACTCCTCGGCGGGGCTAACACTGAAGCTTTCTTT. This sequence encodes CASRLLGGANTEAFF.

The rearrangement links TRBV6-6 to TRBJ1-2, with a possible D match to TRBD1 (5 bases). CDR3 length: 12 amino acids. CDR1 is MNHNY and CDR2 is SVGAGI in the germline V gene (reference sequence). Trimming removed 6 bases at V and 3 bases at J, with 8 bases between. In DNA, the CDR3 is TGTGCCAGCAGGGGGACCGACTATGGCTACACCTTC. Protein product: CASRGTDYGYTF.

The CDR3 sequence is CSVVDSGANVLTF. The DNA of the CDR3 is TGCAGCGTTGTGGACTCTGGGGCCAACGTCCTGACTTTC. The chain employs TRBV29-1 and TRBJ2-6; unclear D gene. The CDR3 contains 13 residues. Germline V CDR1 and CDR2: SQVTM, ANQGSEA. Trimming shortened V by 4 bases and J by 0 bases, and 4 bases separated the two germline ends. Based on the CDR3 plus reference TRBV29-1 and TRBJ2-6, the full variable domain is SAVISQKPSRDICQRGTSLTIQCQVDSQVTMMFWYRQQPGQSLTLIATANQGSEATYESGFVIDKFPISRPNLTFSTLTVSNMSPEDSSIYLCSVVDSGANVLTFGAGSRLTVL.

J is TRBJ2-5 and V is TRBV5-5; D is unclear. The CDR3 consists of 14 residues. Per germline, CDR1 SGHKS and CDR2 YYEKEE (reference sequence). The V and J ends lost 4 bases and 3 bases respectively, with 13 bases between them. The CDR3 region has the DNA TGTGCCAGCAGCCAGCTGACGGTTAAAGAGACCCAGTACTTC. This translates into CASSQLTVKETQYF.

This chain uses TRBV5-1 with TRBJ2-3; D unresolved. The germline gives CDR1 SGHRS, CDR2 YFSETQ. The ends were cut back, 0 bases at V and 6 bases at J, with 2 bases in the middle. The CDR3 contains 11 residues. The CDR3 DNA follows: TGCGCCAGCAGCTTGGGGGATACGCAGTATTTT. Its protein is CASSLGDTQYF. Complete variable domain (other parts from reference TRBV5-1 and TRBJ2-3): KAGVTQTPRYLIKTRGQQVTLSCSPISGHRSVSWYQQTPGQGLQFLFEYFSETQRNKGNFPGRFSGRQFSNSRSEMNVSTLELGDSALYLCASSLGDTQYFGPGTRLTVL.

The chain links TRBV6-1 to TRBJ1-6; D might be TRBD1 (5 bases). CDR1 and CDR2 from the germline V gene are MNHNS and SASEGT. This CDR3 has 15 residues. V dropped 2 bases and J dropped 4 bases, with 9 bases sitting between them. This chain's CDR3 is CASSEPTEYNSPLHF. CDR3 sequence (DNA): TGTGCCAGCAGTGAACCGACAGAATATAATTCACCCCTCCACTTT.

The chain recombines TRBV7-9 with TRBJ2-7; D is possibly TRBD1 (6 bases). V lost 11 bases and J 3 bases, leaving 14 bases between the germline ends. Germline assignment: CDR1 SEHNR and CDR2 FQNEAQ (reference sequence). This CDR3 region has 12 residues. The CDR3 loop reads CASTGSGYEQYF. The CDR3 DNA reads TGTGCCTCCACAGGGAGCGGCTACGAGCAGTACTTC.

This chain connects TRBV5-4 to TRBJ2-5; D possibly uses TRBD1 or TRBD2 (5 bases each). The CDR3 contains 15 residues. Trimming took off 0 bases at V and 7 bases at J, with 16 bases between the two ends. Germline-derived CDR1 and CDR2 are SGHNT and YYREEE (reference sequence). CDR3 loop: CASSLAGAPDGTQYF. The CDR3 nucleotides are TGTGCCAGCAGCTTGGCCGGGGCCCCGGACGGGACCCAGTACTTC.

V gene TRBV18 combines with J gene TRBJ2-2; 15 nucleotides align to TRBD2. The length of the CDR3 is 19 residues. CDR1 is KGHSH, CDR2 LQKENI, per germline. With 1 base clipped from V and 5 bases from J, the junction kept 8 bases outside the gene matches. The CDR3 coding sequence is TGTGCCAGCTCACCACGAGGGACTAGCGGGGGGTCGGAGACCGGGGAGCTGTTTTTT. The encoded protein is CASSPRGTSGGSETGELFF.

The chain joins TRBV6-5 to TRBJ2-5; D not resolved. There are 15 residues in the CDR3. V dropped 0 bases and J dropped 5 bases, with 13 bases sitting between them. From germline, CDR1 is MNHEY and CDR2 SVGAGI. The CDR3 bases are TGTGCCAGCAGTTACTCGGGTAGGGCGAGGGAGACCCAGTACTTC. It translates to CASSYSGRARETQYF.

This chain uses TRBV5-1 with TRBJ1-1, with D unresolved. The CDR3 covers 16 residues. Germline V CDR1 and CDR2: SGHRS, YFSETQ. V was pared by 4 bases and J by 0 bases, with 16 bases between. This CDR3 is CASSGEVLGMNTEAFF. CDR3 in DNA: TGCGCCAGCAGCGGAGAGGTCTTAGGGATGAACACTGAAGCTTTCTTT.

This clone has just one count. This rearrangement joins TRBV7-2 to TRBJ1-5; TRBD1 is a possible D gene (5 bases). V was clipped by 4 bases and J by 0 bases, with 10 bases between them. Germline assignment: CDR1 SGHTA and CDR2 FQGNSA. This CDR3 spans 15 amino acids. CDR3 amino acids: CASSSVGTSNQPQHF. Written as DNA, the CDR3 is TGTGCCAGCAGCTCCGTCGGGACTAGCAATCAGCCCCAGCATTTT. The complete variable domain, with remaining parts taken from reference TRBV7-2 and TRBJ1-5, reads GAGVSQSPSNKVTEKGKDVELRCDPISGHTALYWYRQSLGQGLEFLIYFQGNSAPDKSGLPSDRFSAERTGGSVSTLTIQRTQQEDSAVYLCASSSVGTSNQPQHFGDGTRLSIL.